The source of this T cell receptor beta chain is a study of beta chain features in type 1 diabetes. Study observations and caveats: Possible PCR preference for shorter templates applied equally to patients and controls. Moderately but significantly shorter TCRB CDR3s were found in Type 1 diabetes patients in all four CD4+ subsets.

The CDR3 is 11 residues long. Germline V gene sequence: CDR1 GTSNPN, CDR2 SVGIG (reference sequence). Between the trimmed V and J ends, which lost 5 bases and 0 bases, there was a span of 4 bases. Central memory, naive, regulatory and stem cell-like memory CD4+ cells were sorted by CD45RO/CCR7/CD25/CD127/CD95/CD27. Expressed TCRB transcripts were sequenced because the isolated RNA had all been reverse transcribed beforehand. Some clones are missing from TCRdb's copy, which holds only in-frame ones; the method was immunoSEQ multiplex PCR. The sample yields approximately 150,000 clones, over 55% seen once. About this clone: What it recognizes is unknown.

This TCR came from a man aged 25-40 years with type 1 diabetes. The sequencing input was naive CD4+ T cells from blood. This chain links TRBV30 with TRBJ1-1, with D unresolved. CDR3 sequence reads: CAWDLNTEAFF. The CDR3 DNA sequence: TGTGCCTGGGACCTGAACACTGAAGCTTTCTTT.